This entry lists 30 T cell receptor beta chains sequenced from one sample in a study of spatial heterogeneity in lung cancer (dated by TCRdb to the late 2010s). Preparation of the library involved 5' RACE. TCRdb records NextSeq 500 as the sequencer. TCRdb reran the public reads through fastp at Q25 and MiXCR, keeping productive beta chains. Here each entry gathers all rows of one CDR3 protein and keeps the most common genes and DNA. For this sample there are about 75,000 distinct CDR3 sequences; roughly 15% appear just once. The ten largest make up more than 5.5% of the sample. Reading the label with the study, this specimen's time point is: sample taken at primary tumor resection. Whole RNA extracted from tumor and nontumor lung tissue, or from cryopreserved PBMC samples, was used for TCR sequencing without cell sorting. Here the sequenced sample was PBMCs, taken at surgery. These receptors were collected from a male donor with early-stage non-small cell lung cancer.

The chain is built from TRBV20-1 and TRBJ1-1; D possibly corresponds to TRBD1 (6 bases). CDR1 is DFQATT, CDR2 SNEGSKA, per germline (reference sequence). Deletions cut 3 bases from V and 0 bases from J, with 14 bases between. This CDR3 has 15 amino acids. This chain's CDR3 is CSARSPQGLNTEAFF. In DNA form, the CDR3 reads TGCAGTGCTAGGAGTCCACAGGGATTGAACACTGAAGCTTTCTTT.

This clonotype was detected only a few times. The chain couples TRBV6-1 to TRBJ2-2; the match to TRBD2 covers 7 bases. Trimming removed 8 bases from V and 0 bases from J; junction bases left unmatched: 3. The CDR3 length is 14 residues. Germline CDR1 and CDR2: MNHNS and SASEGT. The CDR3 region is CASVAGANTGELFF. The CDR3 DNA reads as TGTGCCAGCGTAGCGGGTGCGAACACCGGGGAGCTGTTTTTT.

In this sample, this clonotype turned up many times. CDR3 in DNA: TGCAGCGTCAGGATGCGGGGGAGGAATGAAAAACTGTTTTTT. Translating it yields CSVRMRGRNEKLFF. J is TRBJ1-4 and V is TRBV29-1; the D gene is possibly TRBD1 (5 bases). The germline gives CDR1 SQVTM, CDR2 ANQGSEA. Trimming pared 6 bases from V and 5 bases from J, leaving 16 bases between. This CDR3 is built from 14 residues.

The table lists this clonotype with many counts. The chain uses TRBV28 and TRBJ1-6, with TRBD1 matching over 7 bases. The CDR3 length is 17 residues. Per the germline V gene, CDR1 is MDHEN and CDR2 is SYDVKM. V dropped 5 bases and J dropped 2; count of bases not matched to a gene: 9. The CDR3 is CASSLYWQGAYNSPLHF. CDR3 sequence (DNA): TGTGCCAGCAGTCTCTACTGGCAGGGGGCCTATAATTCACCCCTCCACTTT.

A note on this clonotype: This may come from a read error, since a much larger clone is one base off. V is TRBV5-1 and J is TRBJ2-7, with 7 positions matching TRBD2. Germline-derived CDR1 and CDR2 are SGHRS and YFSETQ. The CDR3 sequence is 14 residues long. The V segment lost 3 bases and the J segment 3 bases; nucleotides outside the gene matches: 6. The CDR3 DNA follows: TGCGCCAGCAGCTACCTAACTAGCGACTACGAGCAGTACTTC. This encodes CASSYLTSDYEQYF.

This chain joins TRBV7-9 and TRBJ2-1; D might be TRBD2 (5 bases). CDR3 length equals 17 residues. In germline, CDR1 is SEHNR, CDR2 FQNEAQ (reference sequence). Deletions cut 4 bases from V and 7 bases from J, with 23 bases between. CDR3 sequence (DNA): TGTGCCAGCAGCTCGGGCCCCATTGGAGCGGCCCAGAATGAGCAGTTCTTC. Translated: CASSSGPIGAAQNEQFF.

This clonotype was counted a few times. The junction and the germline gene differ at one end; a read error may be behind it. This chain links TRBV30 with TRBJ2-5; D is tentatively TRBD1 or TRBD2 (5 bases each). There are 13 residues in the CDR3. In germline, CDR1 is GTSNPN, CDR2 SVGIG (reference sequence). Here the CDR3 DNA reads TGTGCCTCCCTCGACCGGGGATTTGGGACCCAGTACTTT. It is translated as CASLDRGFGTQYF.

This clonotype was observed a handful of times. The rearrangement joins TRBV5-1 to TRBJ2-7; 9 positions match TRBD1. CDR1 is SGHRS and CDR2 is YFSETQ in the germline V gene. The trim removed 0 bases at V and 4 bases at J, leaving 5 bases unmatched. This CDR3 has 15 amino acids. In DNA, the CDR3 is TGCGCCAGCAGCTTGGAAGGGACAGGGACTTACGAGCAGTACTTC. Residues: CASSLEGTGTYEQYF.

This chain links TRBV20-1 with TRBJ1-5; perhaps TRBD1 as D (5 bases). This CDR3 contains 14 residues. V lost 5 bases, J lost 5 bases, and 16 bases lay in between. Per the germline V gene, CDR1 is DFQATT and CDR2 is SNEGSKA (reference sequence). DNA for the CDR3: TGCAGTGCTGGGGGGACGGTCACAGATCAGCCCCAGCATTTT. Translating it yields CSAGGTVTDQPQHF.

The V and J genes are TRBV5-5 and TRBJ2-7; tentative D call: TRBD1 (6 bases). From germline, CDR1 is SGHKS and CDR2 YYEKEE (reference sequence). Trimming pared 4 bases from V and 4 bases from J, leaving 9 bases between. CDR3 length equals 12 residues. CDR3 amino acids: CASSPQGYEQYF. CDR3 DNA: TGTGCCAGCAGCCCACAGGGTTACGAGCAGTACTTC.

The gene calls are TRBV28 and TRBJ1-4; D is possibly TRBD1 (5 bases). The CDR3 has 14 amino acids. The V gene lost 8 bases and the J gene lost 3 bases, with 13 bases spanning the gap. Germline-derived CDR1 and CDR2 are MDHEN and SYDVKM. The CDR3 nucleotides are TGTGCCAGCGGGACCGGGACCTCTAATGAAAAACTGTTTTTT. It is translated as CASGTGTSNEKLFF.

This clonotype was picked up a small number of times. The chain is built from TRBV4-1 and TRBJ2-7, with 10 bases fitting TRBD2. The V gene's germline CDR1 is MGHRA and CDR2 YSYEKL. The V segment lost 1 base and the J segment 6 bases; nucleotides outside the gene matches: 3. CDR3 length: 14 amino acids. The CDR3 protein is CASSQGLAGGEQYF. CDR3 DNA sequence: TGCGCCAGCAGCCAAGGGTTAGCGGGAGGCGAGCAGTACTTC.

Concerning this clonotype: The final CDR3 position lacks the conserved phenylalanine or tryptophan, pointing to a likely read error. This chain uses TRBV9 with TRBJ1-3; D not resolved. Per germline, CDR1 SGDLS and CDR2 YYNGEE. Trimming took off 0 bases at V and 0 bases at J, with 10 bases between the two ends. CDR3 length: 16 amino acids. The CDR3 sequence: CASSVEGPGSGNTIYY. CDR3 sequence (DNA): TGTGCCAGCAGCGTAGAGGGCCCAGGCTCTGGAAACACCATATATTAT.

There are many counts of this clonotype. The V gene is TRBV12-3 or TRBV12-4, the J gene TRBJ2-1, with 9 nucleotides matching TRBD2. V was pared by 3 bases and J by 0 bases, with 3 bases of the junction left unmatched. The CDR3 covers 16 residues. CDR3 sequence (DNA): TGTGCCAGCAGTTTCGGACTAGCGAGCTCCTACAATGAGCAGTTCTTC. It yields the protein CASSFGLASSYNEQFF.

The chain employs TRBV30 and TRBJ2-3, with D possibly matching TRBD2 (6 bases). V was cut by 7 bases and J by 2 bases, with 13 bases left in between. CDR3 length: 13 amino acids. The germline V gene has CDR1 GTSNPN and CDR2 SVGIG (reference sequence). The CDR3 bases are TGTGCCTCACTCGGGACTTCCACAGATACGCAGTATTTT. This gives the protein CASLGTSTDTQYF.

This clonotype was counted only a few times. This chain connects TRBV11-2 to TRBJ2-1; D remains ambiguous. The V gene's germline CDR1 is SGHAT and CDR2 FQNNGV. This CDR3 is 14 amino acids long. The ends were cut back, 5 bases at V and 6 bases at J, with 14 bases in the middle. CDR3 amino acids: CASSGDPSINEQFF. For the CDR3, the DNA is TGTGCCAGCAGCGGCGACCCTTCAATCAATGAGCAGTTCTTC.

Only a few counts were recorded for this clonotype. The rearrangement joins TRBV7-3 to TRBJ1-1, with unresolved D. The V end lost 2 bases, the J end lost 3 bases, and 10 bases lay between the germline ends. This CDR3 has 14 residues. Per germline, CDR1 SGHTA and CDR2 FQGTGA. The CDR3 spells CASSLSTADTEAFF. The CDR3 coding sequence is TGTGCCAGCAGCTTATCGACGGCGGACACTGAAGCTTTCTTT.

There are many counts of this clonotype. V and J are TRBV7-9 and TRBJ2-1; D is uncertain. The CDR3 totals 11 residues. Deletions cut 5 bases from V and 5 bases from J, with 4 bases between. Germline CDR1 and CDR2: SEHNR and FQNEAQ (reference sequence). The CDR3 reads CASSRNNEQFF. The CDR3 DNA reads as TGTGCCAGCAGCAGGAACAATGAGCAGTTCTTC.

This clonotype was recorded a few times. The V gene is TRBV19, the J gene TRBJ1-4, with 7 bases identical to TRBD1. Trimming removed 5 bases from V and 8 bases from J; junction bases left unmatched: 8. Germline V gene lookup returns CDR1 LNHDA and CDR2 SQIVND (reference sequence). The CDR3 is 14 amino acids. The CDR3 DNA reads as TGTGCCAGTAGTCTCCAGAGGGGGCGGGAAAAACTGTTTTTT. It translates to CASSLQRGREKLFF.

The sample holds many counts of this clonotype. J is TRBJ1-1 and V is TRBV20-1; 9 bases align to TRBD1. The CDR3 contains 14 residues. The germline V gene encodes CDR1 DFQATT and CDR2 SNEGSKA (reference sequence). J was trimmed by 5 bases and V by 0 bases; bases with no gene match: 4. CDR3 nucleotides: TGCAGTGCTAGAGATGTACAGGGGGCGACTGAAGCTTTCTTT. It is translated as CSARDVQGATEAFF.

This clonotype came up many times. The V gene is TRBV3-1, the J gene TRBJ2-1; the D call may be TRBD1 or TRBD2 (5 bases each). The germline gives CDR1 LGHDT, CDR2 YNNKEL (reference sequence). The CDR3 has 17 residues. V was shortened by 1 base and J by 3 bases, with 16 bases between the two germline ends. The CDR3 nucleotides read TGTGCCAGCAGCCAAGTAGGGACCCCCGTTAGCTACAATGAGCAGTTCTTC. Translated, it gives CASSQVGTPVSYNEQFF.

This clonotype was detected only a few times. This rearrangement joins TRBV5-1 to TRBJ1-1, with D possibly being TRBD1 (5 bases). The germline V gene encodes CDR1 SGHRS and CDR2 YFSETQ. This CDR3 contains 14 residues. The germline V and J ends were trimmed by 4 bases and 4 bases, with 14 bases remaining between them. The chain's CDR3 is CASSATVVGTEAFF. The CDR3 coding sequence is TGCGCCAGCAGCGCGACAGTAGTTGGCACTGAAGCTTTCTTT.

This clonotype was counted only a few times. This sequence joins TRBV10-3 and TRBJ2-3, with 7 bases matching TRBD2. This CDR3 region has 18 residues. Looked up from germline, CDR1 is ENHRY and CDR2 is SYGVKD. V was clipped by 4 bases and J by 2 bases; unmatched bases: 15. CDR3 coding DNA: TGTGCCATCAGTGGGGCTATAGGACTAGTTAAGCCCACAGATACGCAGTATTTT. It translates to CAISGAIGLVKPTDTQYF.

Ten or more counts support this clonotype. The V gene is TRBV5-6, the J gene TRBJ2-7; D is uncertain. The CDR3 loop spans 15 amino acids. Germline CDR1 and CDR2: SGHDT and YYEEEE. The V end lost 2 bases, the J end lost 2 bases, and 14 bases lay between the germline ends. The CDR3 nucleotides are TGTGCCAGCAGCTTAACCTGGACGCTAACCTACGAGCAGTACTTC. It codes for CASSLTWTLTYEQYF.

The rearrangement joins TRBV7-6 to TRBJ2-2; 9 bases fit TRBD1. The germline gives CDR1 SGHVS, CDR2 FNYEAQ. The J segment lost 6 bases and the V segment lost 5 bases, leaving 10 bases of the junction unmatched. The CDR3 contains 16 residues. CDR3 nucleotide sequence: TGTGCCAGCAGCCAACCCGGGACAGGGAAGGCCGGGGAGCTGTTTTTT. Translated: CASSQPGTGKAGELFF.

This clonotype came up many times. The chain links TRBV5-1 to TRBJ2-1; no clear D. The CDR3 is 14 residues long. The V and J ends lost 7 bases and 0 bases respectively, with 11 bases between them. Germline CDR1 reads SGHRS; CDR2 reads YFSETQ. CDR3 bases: TGCGCCAGCTATCCGCCGGGCTCCTACAATGAGCAGTTCTTC. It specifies CASYPPGSYNEQFF.

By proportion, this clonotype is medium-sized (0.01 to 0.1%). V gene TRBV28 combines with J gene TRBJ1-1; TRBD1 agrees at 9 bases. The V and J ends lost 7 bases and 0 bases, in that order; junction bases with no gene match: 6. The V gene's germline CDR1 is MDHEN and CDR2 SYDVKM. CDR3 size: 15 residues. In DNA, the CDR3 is TGTGCCAGCATGAGGACAGGGGCCATGAACACTGAAGCTTTCTTT. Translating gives CASMRTGAMNTEAFF.

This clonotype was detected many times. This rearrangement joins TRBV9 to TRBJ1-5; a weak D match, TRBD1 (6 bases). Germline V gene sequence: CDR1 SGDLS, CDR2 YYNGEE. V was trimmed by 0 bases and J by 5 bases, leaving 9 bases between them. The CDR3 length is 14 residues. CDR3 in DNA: TGTGCCAGCAGCGTAGAACAGGGAGATCAGCCCCAGCATTTT. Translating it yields CASSVEQGDQPQHF.

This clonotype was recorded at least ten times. CDR3 loop: CASSPPSVYEQYF. Here the CDR3 DNA reads TGTGCCAGCAGCCCCCCCTCAGTCTACGAGCAGTACTTC. The chain combines TRBV5-5 with TRBJ2-7; no firm D call. The CDR3 totals 13 residues. V shed 4 bases and J shed 3 bases, with 11 bases lying between them. Germline V gives CDR1 SGHKS, CDR2 YYEKEE (reference sequence).

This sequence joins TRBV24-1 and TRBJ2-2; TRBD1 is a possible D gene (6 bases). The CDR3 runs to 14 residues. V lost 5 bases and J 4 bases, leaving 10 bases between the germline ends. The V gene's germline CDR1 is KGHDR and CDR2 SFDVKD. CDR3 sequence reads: CATSAGASTGELFF. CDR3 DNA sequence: TGTGCCACCAGTGCAGGGGCCAGCACCGGGGAGCTGTTTTTT.